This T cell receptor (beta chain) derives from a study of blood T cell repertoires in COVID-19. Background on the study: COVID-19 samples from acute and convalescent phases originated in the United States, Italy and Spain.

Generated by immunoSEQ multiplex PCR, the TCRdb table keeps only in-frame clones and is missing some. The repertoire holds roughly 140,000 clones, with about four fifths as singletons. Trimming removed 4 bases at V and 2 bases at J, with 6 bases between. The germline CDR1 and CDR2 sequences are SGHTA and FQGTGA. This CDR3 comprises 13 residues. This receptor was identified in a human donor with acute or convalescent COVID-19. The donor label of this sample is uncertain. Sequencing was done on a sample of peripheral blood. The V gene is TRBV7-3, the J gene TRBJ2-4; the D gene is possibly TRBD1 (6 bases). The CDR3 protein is CASSWDTKNIQYF. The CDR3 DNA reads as TGTGCCAGCAGCTGGGACACCAAAAACATTCAGTACTTC.